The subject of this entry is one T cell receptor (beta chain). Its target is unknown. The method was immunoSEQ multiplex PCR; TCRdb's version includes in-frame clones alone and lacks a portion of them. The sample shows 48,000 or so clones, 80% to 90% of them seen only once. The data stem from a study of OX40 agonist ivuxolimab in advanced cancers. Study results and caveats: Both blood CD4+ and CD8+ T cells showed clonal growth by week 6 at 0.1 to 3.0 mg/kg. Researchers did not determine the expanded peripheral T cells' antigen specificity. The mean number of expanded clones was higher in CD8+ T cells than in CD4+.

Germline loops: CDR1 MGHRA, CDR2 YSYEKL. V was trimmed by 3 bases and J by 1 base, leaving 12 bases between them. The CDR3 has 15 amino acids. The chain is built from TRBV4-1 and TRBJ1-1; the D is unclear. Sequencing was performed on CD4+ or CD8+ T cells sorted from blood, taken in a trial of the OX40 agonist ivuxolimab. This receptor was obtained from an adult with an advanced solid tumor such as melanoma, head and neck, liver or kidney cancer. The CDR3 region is CASSQEIKGNTEAFF. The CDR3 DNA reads TGCGCCAGCAGCCAGGAAATTAAGGGGAACACTGAAGCTTTCTTT.